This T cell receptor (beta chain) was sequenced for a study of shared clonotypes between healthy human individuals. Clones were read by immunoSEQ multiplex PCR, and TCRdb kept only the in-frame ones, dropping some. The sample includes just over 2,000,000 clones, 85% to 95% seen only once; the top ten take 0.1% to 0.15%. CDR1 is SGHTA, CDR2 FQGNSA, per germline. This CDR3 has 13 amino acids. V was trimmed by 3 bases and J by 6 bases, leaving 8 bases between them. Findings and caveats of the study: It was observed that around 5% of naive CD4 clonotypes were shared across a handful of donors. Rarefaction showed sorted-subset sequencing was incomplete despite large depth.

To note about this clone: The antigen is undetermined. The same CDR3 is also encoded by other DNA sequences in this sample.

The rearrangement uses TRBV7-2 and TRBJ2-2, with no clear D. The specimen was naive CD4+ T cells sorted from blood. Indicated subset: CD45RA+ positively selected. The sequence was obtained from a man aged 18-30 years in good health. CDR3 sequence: CASSLNRAGELFF. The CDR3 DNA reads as TGTGCCAGCAGCTTGAACCGTGCCGGGGAGCTGTTTTTT. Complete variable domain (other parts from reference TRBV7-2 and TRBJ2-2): GAGVSQSPSNKVTEKGKDVELRCDPISGHTALYWYRQSLGQGLEFLIYFQGNSAPDKSGLPSDRFSAERTGGSVSTLTIQRTQQEDSAVYLCASSLNRAGELFFGEGSRLTVL.